This entry is about one TCR beta chain. Living in 24 US areas, the participants were between about 18 and 100 years of age. Clinical history reported by participants formed the basis on which cohorts were assigned. This record belongs to a study of blood T cell repertoires in COVID-19. The wider study: PBMCs, B-cell-depleted T cells, or T cells were the source of the cDNA or gDNA that made up the material.

Germline V gene data show CDR1 as SGHVS and CDR2 as FQNEAQ. V dropped 6 bases and J dropped 7; count of bases not matched to a gene: 14. This CDR3 has 15 residues. Original processing methods: Reference gene primers were amplified, and this amplification served to estimate nucleated cell counts. The method was immunoSEQ multiplex PCR; TCRdb's version includes in-frame clones alone and lacks a portion of them. V and J calls and clone size come straight from that table; D and trimming were deduced from the DNA. The sample shows approximately 310,000 clones, roughly 85% of them seen only once. This sequence originates from a man younger than 45 who had recovered from COVID-19. This sequence joins TRBV7-8 and TRBJ2-7, with TRBD1 matching over 8 bases. The specimen was PBMCs or T cells enriched from blood (not recorded which). The CDR3 spells CASRSGTGAGKEQYF. DNA of the CDR3: TGTGCCAGCAGATCCGGGACAGGTGCGGGTAAAGAGCAGTACTTC.